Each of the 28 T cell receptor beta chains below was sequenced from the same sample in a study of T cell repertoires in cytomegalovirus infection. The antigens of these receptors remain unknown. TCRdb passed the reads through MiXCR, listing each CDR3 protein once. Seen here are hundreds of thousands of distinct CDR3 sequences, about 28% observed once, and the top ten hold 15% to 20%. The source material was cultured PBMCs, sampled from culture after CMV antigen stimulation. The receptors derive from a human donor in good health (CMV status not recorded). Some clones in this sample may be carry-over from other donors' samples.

Written as DNA, the CDR3 is TGTGCCAGCAGTTCCTCCTCGACAGGTCGGCCCCTAAATGAGCAGTTCTTC. It yields the protein CASSSSSTGRPLNEQFF. The V gene is TRBV27, the J gene TRBJ2-1, with a tentative D call TRBD1 (6 bases). V lost 4 bases and J 7 bases, leaving 23 bases between the germline ends. The CDR3 runs to 17 residues. Germline V CDR1 and CDR2: MNHEY, SMNVEV (reference sequence).

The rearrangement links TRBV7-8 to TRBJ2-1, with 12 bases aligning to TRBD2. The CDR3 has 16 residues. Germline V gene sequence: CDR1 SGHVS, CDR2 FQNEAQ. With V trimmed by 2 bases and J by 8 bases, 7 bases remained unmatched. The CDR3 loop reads CASSLPGTSGLYEQFF. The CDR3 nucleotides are TGTGCCAGCAGCTTACCTGGGACTAGCGGGTTATATGAGCAGTTCTTC.

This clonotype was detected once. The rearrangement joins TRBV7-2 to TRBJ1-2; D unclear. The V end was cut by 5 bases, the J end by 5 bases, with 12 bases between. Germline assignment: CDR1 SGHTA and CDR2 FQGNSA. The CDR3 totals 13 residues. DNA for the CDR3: TGTGCCAGCAGCCCACGGACCAATTATGGCTACACCTTC. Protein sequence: CASSPRTNYGYTF.

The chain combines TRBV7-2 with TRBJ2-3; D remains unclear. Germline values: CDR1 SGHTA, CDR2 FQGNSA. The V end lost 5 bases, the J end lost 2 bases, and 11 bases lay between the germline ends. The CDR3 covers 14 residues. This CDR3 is CASSQGTATDTQYF. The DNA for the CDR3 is TGTGCCAGCAGCCAAGGAACAGCCACAGATACGCAGTATTTT.

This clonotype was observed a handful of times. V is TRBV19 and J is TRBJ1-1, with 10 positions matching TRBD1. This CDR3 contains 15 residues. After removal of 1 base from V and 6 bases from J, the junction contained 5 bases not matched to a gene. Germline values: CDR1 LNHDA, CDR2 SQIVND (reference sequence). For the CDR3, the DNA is TGTGCCAGTAGTATAGGGGACAGGGGAGAGGCTGAAGCTTTCTTT. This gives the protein CASSIGDRGEAEAFF.

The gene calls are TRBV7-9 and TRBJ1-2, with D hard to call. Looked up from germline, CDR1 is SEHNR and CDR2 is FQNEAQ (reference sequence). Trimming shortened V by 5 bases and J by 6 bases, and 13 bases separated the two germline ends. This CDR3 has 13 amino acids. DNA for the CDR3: TGTGCCAGCAGCGCCGACGTACCAGATGGCTACACCTTC. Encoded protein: CASSADVPDGYTF.

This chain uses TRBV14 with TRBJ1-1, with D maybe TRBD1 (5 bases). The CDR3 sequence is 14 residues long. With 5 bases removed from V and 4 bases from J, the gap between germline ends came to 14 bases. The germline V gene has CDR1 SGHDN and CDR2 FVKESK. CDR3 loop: CASSSSRGGTEAFF. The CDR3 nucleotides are TGTGCCAGCAGCTCCTCGAGGGGCGGCACTGAAGCTTTCTTT.

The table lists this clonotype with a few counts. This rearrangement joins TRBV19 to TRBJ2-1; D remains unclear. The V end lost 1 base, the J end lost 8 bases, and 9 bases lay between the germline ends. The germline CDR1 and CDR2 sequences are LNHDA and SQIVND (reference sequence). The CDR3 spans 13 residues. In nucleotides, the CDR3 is TGTGCCAGTAGTATAGGGATGCGCGATGAGCAGTTCTTC. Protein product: CASSIGMRDEQFF.

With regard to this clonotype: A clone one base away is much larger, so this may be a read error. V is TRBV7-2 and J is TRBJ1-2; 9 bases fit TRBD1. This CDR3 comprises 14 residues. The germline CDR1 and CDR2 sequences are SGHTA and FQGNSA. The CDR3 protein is CATQDRGYYYGYIF. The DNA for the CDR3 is TGTGCCACGCAGGACAGGGGATACTACTATGGCTACATCTTC.

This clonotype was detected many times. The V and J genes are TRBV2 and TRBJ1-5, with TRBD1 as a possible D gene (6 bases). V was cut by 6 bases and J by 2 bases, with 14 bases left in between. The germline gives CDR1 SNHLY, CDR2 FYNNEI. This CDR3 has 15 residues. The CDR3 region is CASSGTGSRNQPQHF. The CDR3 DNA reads TGTGCCAGCAGCGGTACAGGGAGTCGCAATCAGCCCCAGCATTTT.

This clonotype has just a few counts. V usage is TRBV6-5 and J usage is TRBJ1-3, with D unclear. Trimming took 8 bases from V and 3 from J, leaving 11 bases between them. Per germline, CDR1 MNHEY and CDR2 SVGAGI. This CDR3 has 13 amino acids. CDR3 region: CASQAPGGNTIYF. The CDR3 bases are TGTGCCAGCCAGGCCCCGGGTGGAAACACCATATATTTT.

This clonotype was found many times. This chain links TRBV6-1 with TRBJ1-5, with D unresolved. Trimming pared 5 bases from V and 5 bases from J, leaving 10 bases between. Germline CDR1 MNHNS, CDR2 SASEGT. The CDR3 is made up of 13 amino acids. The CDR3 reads CASSQEEHQPQHF. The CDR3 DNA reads TGTGCCAGCAGTCAGGAGGAGCATCAGCCCCAGCATTTT.

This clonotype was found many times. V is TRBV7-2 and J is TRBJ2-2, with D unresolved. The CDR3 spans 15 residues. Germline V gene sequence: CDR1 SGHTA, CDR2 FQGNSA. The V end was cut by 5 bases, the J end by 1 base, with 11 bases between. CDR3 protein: CASSLLPGNTGELFF. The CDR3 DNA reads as TGTGCCAGCAGCCTACTCCCGGGGAACACCGGGGAGCTGTTTTTT.

In DNA form, the CDR3 reads TGCGCCGGGTCGGCCGAAGCGGACTACGAGCAGTACTTC. Translated, it gives CAGSAEADYEQYF. This sequence joins TRBV10-2 and TRBJ2-7; tentative D call: TRBD2 (5 bases). The CDR3 runs 13 residues. V was cut by 11 bases and J by 3 bases, with 17 bases left in between. Germline V CDR1 and CDR2: WSHSY, SAAADI.

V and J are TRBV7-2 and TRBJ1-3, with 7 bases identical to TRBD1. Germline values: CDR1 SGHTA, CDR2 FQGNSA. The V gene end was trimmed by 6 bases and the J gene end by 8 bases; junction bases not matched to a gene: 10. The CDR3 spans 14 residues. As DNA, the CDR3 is TGTGCCAGCAGTTACACGAACAGGGGAGACACCATATATTTT. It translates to CASSYTNRGDTIYF.

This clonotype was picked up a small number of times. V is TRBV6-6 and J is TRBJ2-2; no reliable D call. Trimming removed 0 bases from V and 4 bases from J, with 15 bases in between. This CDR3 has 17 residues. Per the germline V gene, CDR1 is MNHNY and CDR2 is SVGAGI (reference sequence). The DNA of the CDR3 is TGTGCCAGCAGTTACTCGGTATCTGGTTATGGCACCGGGGAGCTGTTTTTT. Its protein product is CASSYSVSGYGTGELFF.

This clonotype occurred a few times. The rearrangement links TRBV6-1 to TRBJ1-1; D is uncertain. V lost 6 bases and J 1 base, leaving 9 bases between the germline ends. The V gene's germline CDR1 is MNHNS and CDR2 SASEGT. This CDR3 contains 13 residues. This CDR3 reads CASRSPTNTEAFF. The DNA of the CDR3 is TGTGCCAGCAGGAGTCCGACGAACACTGAAGCTTTCTTT.

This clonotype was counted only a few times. Here the CDR3 reads CASSEGERTEAFF. The CDR3 DNA sequence: TGTGCCAGCAGTGAAGGAGAACGAACTGAAGCTTTCTTT. The V call is TRBV6-4, the J call TRBJ1-1; no clear D gene. This CDR3 has 13 amino acids. The germline V gene encodes CDR1 MRHNA and CDR2 SNTAGT. V shed 3 bases and J shed 5 bases, with 10 bases lying between them.

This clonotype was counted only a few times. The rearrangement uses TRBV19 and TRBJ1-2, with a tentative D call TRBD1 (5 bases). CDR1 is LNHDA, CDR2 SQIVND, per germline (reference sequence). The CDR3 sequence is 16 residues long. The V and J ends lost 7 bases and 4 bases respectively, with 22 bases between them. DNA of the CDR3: TGTGCCAGTACCCCTCAGGGCAGGGCGGGTGGCTATGGCTACACCTTC. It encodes CASTPQGRAGGYGYTF. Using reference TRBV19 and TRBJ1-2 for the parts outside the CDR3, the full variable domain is DGGITQSPKYLFRKEGQNVTLSCEQNLNHDAMYWYRQDPGQGLRLIYYSQIVNDFQKGDIAEGYSVSREKKESFPLTVTSAQKNPTAFYLCASTPQGRAGGYGYTFGSGTRLTVV.

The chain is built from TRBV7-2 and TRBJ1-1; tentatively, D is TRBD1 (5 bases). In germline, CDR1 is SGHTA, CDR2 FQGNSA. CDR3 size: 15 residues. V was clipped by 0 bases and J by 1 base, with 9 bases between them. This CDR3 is CASSLARGANTEAFF. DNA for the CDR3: TGTGCCAGCAGCTTAGCGAGGGGAGCGAACACTGAAGCTTTCTTT. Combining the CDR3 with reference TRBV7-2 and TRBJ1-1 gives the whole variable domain GAGVSQSPSNKVTEKGKDVELRCDPISGHTALYWYRQSLGQGLEFLIYFQGNSAPDKSGLPSDRFSAERTGGSVSTLTIQRTQQEDSAVYLCASSLARGANTEAFFGQGTRLTVV.

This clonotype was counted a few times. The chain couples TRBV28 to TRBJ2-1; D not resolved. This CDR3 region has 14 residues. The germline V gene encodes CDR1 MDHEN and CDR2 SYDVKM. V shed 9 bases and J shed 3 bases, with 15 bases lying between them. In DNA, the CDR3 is TGTGCCAGTTGCCCATTAGCAGTCTACAATGAGCAGTTCTTC. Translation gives CASCPLAVYNEQFF.

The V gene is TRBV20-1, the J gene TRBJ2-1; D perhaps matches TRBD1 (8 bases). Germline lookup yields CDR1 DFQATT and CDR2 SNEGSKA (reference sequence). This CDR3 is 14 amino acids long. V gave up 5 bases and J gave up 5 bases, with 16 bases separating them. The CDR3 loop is CSAPDRGGNNEQFF. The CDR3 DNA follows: TGCAGTGCTCCCGACAGGGGAGGGAACAATGAGCAGTTCTTC.

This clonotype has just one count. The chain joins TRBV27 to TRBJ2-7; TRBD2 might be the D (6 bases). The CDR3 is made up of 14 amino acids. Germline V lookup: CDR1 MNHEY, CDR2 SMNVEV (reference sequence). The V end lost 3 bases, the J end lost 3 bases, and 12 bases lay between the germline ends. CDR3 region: CASSLGGALYEQYF. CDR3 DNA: TGTGCCAGCAGTTTGGGCGGGGCCCTCTACGAGCAGTACTTC.

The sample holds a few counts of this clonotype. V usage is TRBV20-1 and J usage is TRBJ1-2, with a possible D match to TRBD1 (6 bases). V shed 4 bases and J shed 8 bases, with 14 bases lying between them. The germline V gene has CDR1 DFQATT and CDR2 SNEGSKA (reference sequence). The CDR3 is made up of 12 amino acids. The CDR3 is CSANTGLGGYTF. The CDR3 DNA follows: TGCAGTGCTAACACAGGGTTGGGAGGCTACACCTTC.

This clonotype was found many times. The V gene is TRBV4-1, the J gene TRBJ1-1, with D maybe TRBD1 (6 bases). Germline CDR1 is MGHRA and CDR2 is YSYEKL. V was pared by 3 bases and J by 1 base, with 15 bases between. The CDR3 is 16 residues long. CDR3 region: CASSHAQGMGNTEAFF. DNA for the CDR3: TGCGCCAGCAGCCACGCCCAGGGGATGGGGAACACTGAAGCTTTCTTT.

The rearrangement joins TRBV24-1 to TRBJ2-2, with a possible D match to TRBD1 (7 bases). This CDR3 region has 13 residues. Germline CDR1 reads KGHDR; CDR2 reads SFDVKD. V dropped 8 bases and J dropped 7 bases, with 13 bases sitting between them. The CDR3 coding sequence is TGTGCCACCAACAGGGGAGGTCTCGGGGAGCTGTTTTTT. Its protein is CATNRGGLGELFF.

The CDR3 DNA reads as TGTGCCAGCAGCGGGACTACTACCTACAATGAGCAGTTCTTC. It codes for CASSGTTTYNEQFF. The chain has TRBV7-9 and TRBJ2-1; 7 bases map to TRBD2. The germline CDR1 and CDR2 sequences are SEHNR and FQNEAQ (reference sequence). Trimming cost V 5 bases and J 2 bases; bases outside gene matches: 3. The CDR3 spans 14 residues. Filled out from reference TRBV7-9 and TRBJ2-1, the complete variable domain reads DTGVSQNPRHKITKRGQNVTFRCDPISEHNRLYWYRQTLGQGPEFLTYFQNEAQLEKSRLLSDRFSAERPKGSFSTLEIQRTEQGDSAMYLCASSGTTTYNEQFFGPGTRLTVL.

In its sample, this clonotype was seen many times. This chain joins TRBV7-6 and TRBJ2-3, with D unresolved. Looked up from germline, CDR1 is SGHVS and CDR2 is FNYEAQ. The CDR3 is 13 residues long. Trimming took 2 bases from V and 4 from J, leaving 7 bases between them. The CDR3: CASSLSDADTQYF. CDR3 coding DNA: TGTGCCAGCAGCTTATCGGACGCAGATACGCAGTATTTT.